This T cell receptor beta chain was sequenced during a study of CD8+ T cells in alopecia areata. Looking at the study overall: Treated patients received oral tofacitinib, 5 to 10 mg twice daily.

Extracted from the samples, RNA was reverse transcribed into cDNA to serve as the sequencing template. The table came from immunoSEQ multiplex PCR; TCRdb's copy has only in-frame clones and leaves some out. Among some 130,000 clones listed, 45% to 65% were seen once. This clonotype was sampled from a human donor with alopecia areata. The specimen comprised CD4+ T cells sorted from blood, sampled at week 0.

CDR3 sequence reads: CASSVDRASYNEQFF. As DNA, the CDR3 is TGTGCCAGTAGTGTCGACAGGGCCTCCTACAATGAGCAGTTCTTC. V is TRBV19 and J is TRBJ2-1, with TRBD1 matching over 7 bases. Trimming at V came to 5 bases and at J to 0 bases, leaving 4 bases not matched to a gene. The CDR3 loop spans 15 amino acids. Germline V gene lookup returns CDR1 LNHDA and CDR2 SQIVND (reference sequence).